The 27 T cell receptor beta chains below all came from one sample that was sequenced in a study of blood T cell repertoires in COVID-19. Clones were sequenced by immunoSEQ multiplex PCR, and TCRdb holds only the in-frame ones, with some missing. The profile shows approximately 53,000 clones, approximately 91% of them singletons. The sequenced sample was peripheral blood. The receptors here all came from a human donor in a cohort sampled during active COVID-19.

The chain links TRBV5-1 to TRBJ2-3, with D possibly being TRBD1 (6 bases). V lost 2 bases and J 2 bases, leaving 15 bases between the germline ends. CDR1 and CDR2 (germline): SGHRS, YFSETQ. This CDR3 region has 16 residues. The CDR3 spells CASSLTRDTFTDTQYF. As DNA, the CDR3 is TGCGCCAGCAGCTTAACCCGGGACACCTTCACAGATACGCAGTATTTT. The full variable domain, its missing parts supplied by reference TRBV5-1 and TRBJ2-3, is KAGVTQTPRYLIKTRGQQVTLSCSPISGHRSVSWYQQTPGQGLQFLFEYFSETQRNKGNFPGRFSGRQFSNSRSEMNVSTLELGDSALYLCASSLTRDTFTDTQYFGPGTRLTVL.

V and J are TRBV10-3 and TRBJ1-2; possible D gene TRBD1, 5 bases. Deletions cut 4 bases from V and 6 bases from J, with 9 bases between. Germline V gene sequence: CDR1 ENHRY, CDR2 SYGVKD. The CDR3 loop spans 12 amino acids. CDR3 in DNA: TGTGCCATCAGTGCGGGGGAGGATGGCTACACCTTC. Protein product: CAISAGEDGYTF.

The rearrangement joins TRBV5-4 to TRBJ2-7, with 9 bases lining up with TRBD2. V lost 0 bases and J lost 3; bases outside the gene matches: 13. The CDR3 is made up of 18 amino acids. CDR1 and CDR2 from the germline V gene are SGHNT and YYREEE (reference sequence). CDR3 amino acids: CASSLVGGRAPDYYEQYV. CDR3 DNA: TGTGCCAGCAGCTTGGTTGGCGGGAGGGCACCCGATTACTACGAGCAGTACGTC.

This clone has just a few counts. V and J are TRBV6-2 or TRBV6-3 and TRBJ1-2, with D unclear. Trimming removed 0 bases from V and 3 bases from J, with 5 bases in between. This CDR3 contains 13 residues. Germline CDR1 is MNHEY and CDR2 is SVGEGT. The CDR3 loop reads CASSYSQHYGYTF. CDR3 in DNA: TGTGCCAGCAGTTACTCACAGCACTATGGCTACACCTTC.

The V and J genes are TRBV19 and TRBJ1-2; TRBD1 aligns across 12 bases. CDR1 is LNHDA, CDR2 SQIVND, per germline (reference sequence). The V segment lost 8 bases and the J segment 8 bases; nucleotides outside the gene matches: 9. CDR3 size: 14 residues. CDR3 coding DNA: TGTGCCAGTTTCCCGGGACAGGGGGCTTGGGGCTACACCTTC. It specifies CASFPGQGAWGYTF.

In DNA form, the CDR3 reads TGTGCCAGCAGCCCCCTAAGTGTTTCTGGGGCCAACGTCCTGACTTTC. It yields the protein CASSPLSVSGANVLTF. The rearrangement links TRBV5-4 to TRBJ2-6; D remains ambiguous. The CDR3 contains 16 residues. Germline-derived CDR1 and CDR2 are SGHNT and YYREEE (reference sequence). The germline V and J ends were trimmed by 4 bases and 1 base, with 12 bases remaining between them.

The chain links TRBV5-1 to TRBJ2-7; 12 bases fit TRBD1. J gave up 4 bases and V 4 bases, and 6 bases lay outside the gene matches. CDR3 length: 15 residues. Germline CDR1 SGHRS, CDR2 YFSETQ. The CDR3: CASSDGTGGQYEQYF. As DNA, the CDR3 is TGCGCCAGCAGCGACGGGACAGGGGGCCAGTACGAGCAGTACTTC.

The V call is TRBV15, the J call TRBJ1-6; TRBD1 agrees at 8 bases. The CDR3 runs to 18 residues. CDR1 LNHNV and CDR2 YYDKDF come from the germline V gene (reference sequence). The V gene end was trimmed by 0 bases and the J gene end by 9 bases; junction bases not matched to a gene: 13. CDR3 DNA: TGTGCCACCAGCAGAGATCCCAACCGCGCAGGGGGCAGTTCACCCCTCCACTTT. Its protein is CATSRDPNRAGGSSPLHF.

This chain connects TRBV9 to TRBJ2-5, with D possibly matching TRBD2 (6 bases). Germline V gene data show CDR1 as SGDLS and CDR2 as YYNGEE. Trimming pared 4 bases from V and 3 bases from J, leaving 19 bases between. This CDR3 has 16 amino acids. DNA of the CDR3: TGTGCCAGCAGCCCCCAGGGAGGTGGCTCCAAAGAGACCCAGTACTTC. Residues: CASSPQGGGSKETQYF.

This clone was observed a single time. The chain combines TRBV19 with TRBJ1-2; no definite D call. In germline, CDR1 is LNHDA, CDR2 SQIVND (reference sequence). Trimming removed 5 bases at V and 11 bases at J, with 15 bases between. The CDR3 has 12 residues. The CDR3 nucleotides read TGTGCCAGTAGTGGCCTAGGAGGGTGGTACACCTTC. The encoded protein is CASSGLGGWYTF.

The J gene is TRBJ1-5, the V gene TRBV24-1; no firm D call. The germline CDR1 and CDR2 sequences are KGHDR and SFDVKD. The CDR3 length is 17 residues. V was pared by 5 bases and J by 0 bases, with 16 bases between. In nucleotides, the CDR3 is TGTGCCACCAGTGCGGCAGGAATGAGGGATAGCAATCAGCCCCAGCATTTT. Its protein is CATSAAGMRDSNQPQHF.

The chain is built from TRBV10-1 and TRBJ2-5; 7 bases are a match to TRBD2. The CDR3 is 15 amino acids. Germline V gives CDR1 WNHNN, CDR2 SYGVQD (reference sequence). Trimming at V came to 6 bases and at J to 5 bases, leaving 12 bases not matched to a gene. The chain's CDR3 is CASSATGGPNETQYF. The CDR3 nucleotides are TGCGCCAGCAGCGCGACGGGGGGACCAAATGAGACCCAGTACTTC.

The CDR3 loop reads CASSIGAGGDEQFF. Written as DNA, the CDR3 is TGTGCCAGTAGTATAGGAGCGGGAGGTGATGAGCAGTTCTTC. V and J are TRBV19 and TRBJ2-1; 9 nucleotides align to TRBD2. Germline lookup yields CDR1 LNHDA and CDR2 SQIVND (reference sequence). The trim removed 1 base at V and 8 bases at J, leaving 3 bases unmatched. This CDR3 spans 14 amino acids.

This clone was counted a single time. The CDR3 reads CASSKKLYGTGVGETQYF. The CDR3 coding sequence is TGTGCCAGCAGCAAAAAGTTATATGGGACAGGGGTTGGGGAGACCCAGTACTTC. V is TRBV21-1 and J is TRBJ2-5; the D call of TRBD1 is as the table states it, not checked on the DNA. TRBV21-1 is a documented pseudogene. The CDR3 is 18 amino acids.

This clone was seen a single time. This sequence joins TRBV19 and TRBJ2-3; D possibly corresponds to TRBD2 (5 bases). Trimming removed 5 bases at V and 4 bases at J, with 13 bases between. Per germline, CDR1 LNHDA and CDR2 SQIVND (reference sequence). The CDR3 has 14 residues. CDR3 bases: TGTGCCAGTAGTCCACCACGGGGATCAGATACGCAGTATTTT. Residues: CASSPPRGSDTQYF.

The gene calls are TRBV18 and TRBJ2-6; TRBD1 might be the D (5 bases). Trimming left V 1 base short and J 2 bases short, with 12 bases between. Germline V gene lookup returns CDR1 KGHSH and CDR2 LQKENI. There are 17 residues in the CDR3. The CDR3 DNA is TGTGCCAGCTCACCACAAGGGGTTCGACCTGGGGCCAACGTCCTGACTTTC. This translates into CASSPQGVRPGANVLTF.

The rearrangement links TRBV4-1 to TRBJ2-4; 10 nucleotides match TRBD2. V was clipped by 3 bases and J by 2 bases; unmatched bases: 7. The CDR3 sequence is 17 residues long. Germline CDR1 MGHRA, CDR2 YSYEKL. CDR3 sequence reads: CASSQASGSQTKNIQYF. DNA of the CDR3: TGCGCCAGCAGCCAGGCTAGCGGGAGTCAAACCAAAAACATTCAGTACTTC.

CDR3 in amino acids: CASSLGTSVNEQFF. DNA for the CDR3: TGTGCCAGCAGCTTGGGGACTAGCGTCAATGAGCAGTTCTTC. This chain connects TRBV5-6 to TRBJ2-1; 9 bases map to TRBD2. The germline V gene has CDR1 SGHDT and CDR2 YYEEEE. The CDR3 runs to 14 residues. V shed 0 bases, J shed 6 bases, and the junction held 1 base outside the gene matches.

The chain recombines TRBV7-8 with TRBJ1-5; TRBD1 might be the D (5 bases). The V gene's germline CDR1 is SGHVS and CDR2 FQNEAQ. V was shortened by 4 bases and J by 7 bases, with 14 bases between the two germline ends. The length of the CDR3 is 14 residues. CDR3 coding DNA: TGTGCCAGCAGCTCCTTCGACACAGGACAGCCCCAGCATTTT. The encoded protein is CASSSFDTGQPQHF.

This rearrangement joins TRBV3-1 (or the pseudogene TRBV3-2) to TRBJ2-1; TRBD2 agrees at 9 bases. CDR3 size: 15 residues. V gave up 1 base and J gave up 10 bases; unmatched junction bases: 8. From germline, CDR1 is LGHDT and CDR2 YNNKEL (reference sequence). CDR3 region: CASSQGPAGGGEQFF. The CDR3 region has the DNA TGTGCCAGCAGCCAAGGTCCAGCGGGGGGCGGGGAGCAGTTCTTC.

This clone showed up just a few times. This chain uses TRBV7-3 with TRBJ2-3; D is undetermined. CDR1 and CDR2 from the germline V gene are SGHTA and FQGTGA. Trimming removed 5 bases from V and 3 bases from J, with 6 bases in between. This CDR3 is built from 12 residues. The CDR3 DNA is TGTGCCAGCAGCCAACTAACAGATACGCAGTATTTT. Protein: CASSQLTDTQYF. Filled out from reference TRBV7-3 and TRBJ2-3, the complete variable domain reads GAGVSQTPSNKVTEKGKYVELRCDPISGHTALYWYRQSLGQGPEFLIYFQGTGAADDSGLPNDRFFAVRPEGSVSTLKIQRTERGDSAVYLCASSQLTDTQYFGPGTRLTVL.

This clone occurred once. This chain joins TRBV7-8 and TRBJ1-2; the match to TRBD1 covers 11 bases. Germline CDR1 reads SGHVS; CDR2 reads FQNEAQ. The CDR3 totals 16 residues. V lost 5 bases and J lost 4; bases outside the gene matches: 9. The CDR3: CASSRREGQGGYGYTF. The CDR3 nucleotides are TGTGCCAGCAGCCGGAGGGAGGGACAGGGGGGCTATGGCTACACCTTC.

The J gene is TRBJ2-6, the V gene TRBV7-2; a weak D match, TRBD2 (6 bases). CDR3 length: 17 amino acids. Germline lookup yields CDR1 SGHTA and CDR2 FQGNSA. The germline V and J ends were trimmed by 4 bases and 0 bases, with 13 bases remaining between them. The CDR3 DNA is TGTGCCAGCAGCTCCACCATGGGAGGCTCTGGGGCCAACGTCCTGACTTTC. Amino acid sequence: CASSSTMGGSGANVLTF.

In regard to this clone: Compared with germline, one end of the junction differs, possibly owing to a read error. The CDR3 DNA is TGTGCCAGTACTATAACGGGCAATCAGCCCCAGCATTTT. Its translation: CASTITGNQPQHF. The chain carries TRBV19 and TRBJ1-5; D gene uncertain. The CDR3 covers 13 residues. The V gene's germline CDR1 is LNHDA and CDR2 SQIVND (reference sequence).

The chain employs TRBV11-2 and TRBJ1-1; maybe TRBD1 (6 bases). The CDR3 spans 13 residues. Germline V gives CDR1 SGHAT, CDR2 FQNNGV. Trimming shortened V by 2 bases and J by 4 bases, and 8 bases separated the two germline ends. The CDR3 DNA follows: TGTGCCAGCAGCTTAAGCAGGGGCACTGAAGCTTTCTTT. It translates to CASSLSRGTEAFF.

The genes are TRBV30 and TRBJ1-2, with 9 nucleotides matching TRBD1. Germline assignment: CDR1 GTSNPN and CDR2 SVGIG (reference sequence). CDR3 length equals 15 residues. The V gene end was trimmed by 3 bases and the J gene end by 2 bases; junction bases not matched to a gene: 7. Here the CDR3 reads CAWSEGQGRNYGYTF. CDR3 DNA sequence: TGTGCCTGGAGCGAGGGACAGGGCCGCAACTATGGCTACACCTTC. The complete variable domain, with remaining parts taken from reference TRBV30 and TRBJ1-2, reads SQTIHQWPATLVQPVGSPLSLECTVEGTSNPNLYWYRQAAGRGLQLLFYSVGIGQISSEVPQNLSASRPQDRQFILSSKKLLLSDSGFYLCAWSEGQGRNYGYTFGSGTRLTVV.

V is TRBV4-3 and J is TRBJ2-1; D perhaps matches TRBD1 (6 bases). V was shortened by 0 bases and J by 7 bases, with 16 bases between the two germline ends. The CDR3 is made up of 16 amino acids. CDR1 is LGHNA and CDR2 is YSLEER in the germline V gene. This chain's CDR3 is CASSQEGRLRGNEQFF. The DNA of the CDR3 is TGCGCCAGCAGCCAAGAGGGAAGACTTAGGGGGAATGAGCAGTTCTTC.